This TCR beta chain was recorded in a study of control samples from healthy donors and cancer patients. Some clones are missing from TCRdb's copy, which holds only in-frame ones; the method was immunoSEQ multiplex PCR. The table includes some 95,000 clones, around 80% detected once. V shed 6 bases and J shed 6 bases, with 12 bases lying between them. CDR1 and CDR2 from the germline V gene are WNHNN and SYGVQD (reference sequence). This CDR3 is built from 12 residues. The receptor's source is a woman in her 30s in good health. The specimen was blood. The chain links TRBV10-1 to TRBJ2-7, with D unclear. CDR3 protein: CASSSLFSEQYF. The CDR3 nucleotides read TGCGCCAGCAGCTCCCTTTTCTCCGAGCAGTACTTC.